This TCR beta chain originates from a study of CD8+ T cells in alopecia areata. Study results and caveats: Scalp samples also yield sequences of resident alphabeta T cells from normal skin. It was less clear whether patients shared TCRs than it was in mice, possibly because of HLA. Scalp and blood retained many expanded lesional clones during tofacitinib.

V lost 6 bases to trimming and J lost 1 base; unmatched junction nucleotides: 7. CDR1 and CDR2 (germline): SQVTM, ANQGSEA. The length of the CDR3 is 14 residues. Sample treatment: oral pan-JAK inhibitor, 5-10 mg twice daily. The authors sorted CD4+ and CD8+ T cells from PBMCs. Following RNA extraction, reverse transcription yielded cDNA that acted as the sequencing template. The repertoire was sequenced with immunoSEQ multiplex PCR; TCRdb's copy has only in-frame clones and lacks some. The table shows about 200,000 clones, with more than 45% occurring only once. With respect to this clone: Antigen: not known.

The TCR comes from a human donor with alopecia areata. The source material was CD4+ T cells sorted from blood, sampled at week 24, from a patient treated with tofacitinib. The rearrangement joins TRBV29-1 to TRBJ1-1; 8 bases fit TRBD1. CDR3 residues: CSVRQGRGNTEAFF. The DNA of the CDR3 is TGCAGCGTCAGACAGGGGCGAGGGAACACTGAAGCTTTCTTT.